The next 32 T cell receptor beta chains were all read from a single sample in a study of glioma-infiltrating T cells after dendritic cell vaccination (dated by TCRdb to 2016 to 2018). To prepare the library, the immunoSEQ multiplex PCR assay was applied. In its TCRdb copy, this immuneACCESS table keeps in-frame sequences only and misses some clones. Where compared with another copy, unresolved V genes explain less than half of these, and the others have no known cause. For this sample the table gives 75,000 to 95,000 clones, of which around 87% were detected only once. Of the sample, 2% to 2.5% is held by the ten largest clones. The label giving this sample's time point can be read as: after dendritic cell vaccination, including at tumor progression/relapse. Material: blood, obtained after dendritic cell vaccination. These receptors originate from a human donor with glioblastoma.

This clone was seen only once. V and J are TRBV13 and TRBJ1-6, with D possibly matching TRBD1 (6 bases). The CDR3 totals 17 residues. Germline V gives CDR1 PRHDT, CDR2 FYEKMQ (reference sequence). Trimming took 8 bases from V and 4 from J, leaving 21 bases between them. CDR3 DNA sequence: TGTGCCAGCCGAAGTAAACCACAGGGATTATATAATTCACCCCTCCACTTT. Its translation is CASRSKPQGLYNSPLHF.

The chain uses TRBV19 and TRBJ1-2; D remains unclear. This CDR3 is built from 14 residues. CDR1 is LNHDA and CDR2 is SQIVND in the germline V gene (reference sequence). V lost 7 bases and J lost 4, with 16 bases in between. In DNA, the CDR3 is TGTGCCAGTACTTCGTGGGGAGGCGGCTATGGCTACACCTTC. Its protein product is CASTSWGGGYGYTF.

The V gene is TRBV2, the J gene TRBJ1-5, with 7 bases matching TRBD1. CDR1 and CDR2 (germline): SNHLY, FYNNEI. The CDR3 length is 16 residues. J was trimmed by 2 bases and V by 3 bases; bases with no gene match: 7. CDR3 sequence (DNA): TGTGCCAGCAGTGATCCCACAGGGGCGGGCAATCAGCCCCAGCATTTT. As protein: CASSDPTGAGNQPQHF.

A single count supports this clone. V is TRBV10-3 and J is TRBJ2-7, with D possibly TRBD2 on 7 matching bases. V was shortened by 8 bases and J by 7 bases, with 15 bases between the two germline ends. This CDR3 region has 12 residues. CDR1 is ENHRY, CDR2 SYGVKD, per germline. In DNA form, the CDR3 reads TGTGCCATCGGGAGGGGGACATTAGAGCAGTACTTC. The encoded protein is CAIGRGTLEQYF.

The chain employs TRBV7-9 and TRBJ2-5; D possibly corresponds to TRBD2 (5 bases). The CDR3 covers 15 residues. Germline CDR1 reads SEHNR; CDR2 reads FQNEAQ (reference sequence). V lost 5 bases, J lost 2 bases, and 15 bases lay in between. CDR3 DNA: TGTGCCAGCAGCCCCAGTAGAGGGAGACAAGAGACCCAGTACTTC. Its translation: CASSPSRGRQETQYF.

As regards this clone: Germline and junction disagree at one end, which may indicate a read error. The chain carries TRBV27 and TRBJ2-1; D is ambiguous. CDR3 length: 14 amino acids. CDR1 is MNHEY, CDR2 SMNVEV, per germline (reference sequence). CDR3: CASSLFNSHNEQFF. The CDR3 coding sequence is TGTGCCAGCAGTTTATTCAACTCCCACAATGAGCAGTTCTTC.

CDR3 bases: TGTGCCAGCAGCTTCGGGATGGGGAACGAGCAGTACTTC. Its protein product is CASSFGMGNEQYF. The genes are TRBV7-2 and TRBJ2-7, with a tentative D call TRBD2 (5 bases). CDR3 length: 13 residues. Germline lookup yields CDR1 SGHTA and CDR2 FQGNSA. Trimming removed 3 bases from V and 5 bases from J, with 11 bases in between.

The V call is TRBV4-2, the J call TRBJ2-5, with TRBD1 as a possible D gene (5 bases). In germline, CDR1 is LGHNA, CDR2 YNFKEQ. The germline V and J ends were trimmed by 2 bases and 3 bases, with 25 bases remaining between them. The CDR3 has 19 amino acids. The CDR3 is CASSQPLGRRSALEETQYF. The CDR3 bases are TGTGCCAGCAGCCAACCTTTGGGGCGCCGGTCAGCGCTCGAAGAGACCCAGTACTTC.

The rearrangement links TRBV29-1 to TRBJ1-1; D might be TRBD1 (6 bases). CDR3 length: 13 amino acids. The germline V gene has CDR1 SQVTM and CDR2 ANQGSEA. V lost 3 bases, J lost 1 base, and 9 bases lay in between. The CDR3 DNA is TGCAGCGTTGACAAGGACAGGAACACTGAAGCTTTCTTT. The encoded protein is CSVDKDRNTEAFF.

The chain recombines TRBV6-5 with TRBJ2-5; perhaps TRBD1 as D (6 bases). This CDR3 is built from 16 residues. Trimming removed 0 bases from V and 1 base from J, with 12 bases in between. Germline CDR1 reads MNHEY; CDR2 reads SVGAGI. The CDR3 nucleotides read TGTGCCAGCAGTTACTCTTCTGGGGACATCCAAGAGACCCAGTACTTC. Its protein is CASSYSSGDIQETQYF.

CDR3 DNA: TGTGCCAGCAGCGGGCGGACTAGCCGCGAGCAGTACTTC. Amino acids: CASSGRTSREQYF. This sequence joins TRBV7-2 and TRBJ2-7; 8 nucleotides line up with TRBD2. V lost 5 bases to trimming and J lost 6 bases; unmatched junction nucleotides: 6. CDR1 SGHTA and CDR2 FQGNSA come from the germline V gene. This CDR3 has 13 residues.

V is TRBV30 and J is TRBJ2-1; 7 bases fit TRBD1. In germline, CDR1 is GTSNPN, CDR2 SVGIG (reference sequence). The V segment lost 1 base and the J segment 7 bases; nucleotides outside the gene matches: 7. The CDR3 runs to 14 residues. CDR3 nucleotides: TGTGCCTGGAGTGAGGACCCCAGGGGGAATGAGCAGTTCTTC. Protein sequence: CAWSEDPRGNEQFF.

This clone was recorded once. The CDR3 region is CASSSYYEQYF. The CDR3 DNA reads as TGCGCCAGCAGCTCTTATTACGAGCAGTACTTC. The V and J genes are TRBV5-1 and TRBJ2-7, with D unresolved. The CDR3 contains 11 residues. The germline V gene encodes CDR1 SGHRS and CDR2 YFSETQ. Trimming left V 3 bases short and J 4 bases short, with 5 bases between.

The V call is TRBV4-3, the J call TRBJ1-1; D is ambiguous. Trimming removed 0 bases from V and 2 bases from J, with 10 bases in between. The length of the CDR3 is 15 residues. Germline CDR1 and CDR2: LGHNA and YSLEER. In DNA form, the CDR3 reads TGCGCCAGCAGCCAAGATCATAGCCTCAACACTGAAGCTTTCTTT. Its translation is CASSQDHSLNTEAFF.

The chain has TRBV6-5 and TRBJ2-1; a weak D match, TRBD1 (5 bases). V shed 0 bases and J shed 1 base, with 10 bases lying between them. The CDR3 is 16 amino acids. Germline V gene sequence: CDR1 MNHEY, CDR2 SVGAGI. CDR3 protein: CASSYSGAQSYNEQFF. CDR3 DNA sequence: TGTGCCAGCAGTTACTCAGGGGCCCAATCCTACAATGAGCAGTTCTTC.

The rearrangement joins TRBV27 to TRBJ2-2; perhaps TRBD2 as D (6 bases). The CDR3 length is 14 residues. Trimming removed 2 bases from V and 7 bases from J, with 11 bases in between. Germline CDR1 and CDR2: MNHEY and SMNVEV (reference sequence). The CDR3 protein is CASSLEGRGGELFF. The CDR3, as DNA: TGTGCCAGCAGTTTAGAGGGGCGGGGCGGGGAGCTGTTTTTT.

The chain is built from TRBV4-1 and TRBJ2-5, with D possibly matching TRBD1 (5 bases). The DNA end lines up better with TRBJ2-7; the J call may be wrong. The CDR3 is made up of 14 amino acids. CDR1 MGHRA and CDR2 YSYEKL come from the germline V gene. In DNA form, the CDR3 reads TGCGCCAGCAGCCAAGACAGGGCTTCCTACGAGCAGTACTTC. Protein: CASSQDRASYEQYF.

CDR3 amino acids: CASRPGGQGGLEQYF. The CDR3 DNA sequence: TGTGCCAGCAGACCTGGAGGACAGGGAGGTCTCGAGCAGTACTTC. This chain connects TRBV6-6 to TRBJ2-7; 8 bases fit TRBD1. This CDR3 spans 15 amino acids. Germline V gene data show CDR1 as MNHNY and CDR2 as SVGAGI (reference sequence). V dropped 6 bases and J dropped 6; count of bases not matched to a gene: 13.

This chain uses TRBV28 with TRBJ1-4; D gene ambiguous. The CDR3 sequence is 12 residues long. V lost 5 bases, J lost 6 bases, and 7 bases lay in between. Germline CDR1 MDHEN, CDR2 SYDVKM. The CDR3 here is CASSEVDEKLFF. CDR3 nucleotide sequence: TGTGCCAGCAGTGAGGTGGATGAAAAACTGTTTTTT.

This clone has a single count. CDR3 in amino acids: CASSPFGGDQRYEQYF. The CDR3 region has the DNA TGTGCCAGCAGCCCCTTCGGCGGGGACCAACGCTACGAGCAGTACTTC. This rearrangement joins TRBV4-2 to TRBJ2-7; maybe TRBD2 (6 bases). The V and J ends lost 4 bases and 3 bases respectively, with 19 bases between them. This CDR3 spans 16 amino acids. Germline CDR1 reads LGHNA; CDR2 reads YNFKEQ.

With respect to this clone: The sample holds other DNA sequences that translate to the same CDR3. The chain carries TRBV6-5 and TRBJ1-5; perhaps TRBD1 as D (6 bases). The CDR3 has 13 residues. V shed 2 bases and J shed 4 bases, with 6 bases lying between them. Germline V CDR1 and CDR2: MNHEY, SVGAGI. The CDR3 here is CASSYTGNQPQHF. The CDR3 nucleotides read TGTGCCAGCAGTTACACAGGGAATCAGCCCCAGCATTTT.

The J gene is TRBJ2-3, the V gene TRBV29-1; no clear D gene. Per the germline V gene, CDR1 is SQVTM and CDR2 is ANQGSEA. Trimming removed 4 bases at V and 2 bases at J, with 10 bases between. The CDR3 is 13 amino acids. The CDR3 reads CSVAVPVTDTQYF. The CDR3 coding sequence is TGCAGCGTTGCAGTCCCAGTCACAGATACGCAGTATTTT.

In regard to this clone: A junction end diverges from the germline sequence, so it may reflect a read error. This chain links TRBV7-7 with TRBJ2-1, with TRBD2 identical over 12 bases. The CDR3 runs to 15 residues. Germline assignment: CDR1 SSHAT and CDR2 FNYEAQ (reference sequence). In DNA, the CDR3 is TGTGCTAGCAGCTTGCTAGCGGGAGGGCCCAATGAGCAGTTCTTC. This translates into CASSLLAGGPNEQFF.

The chain recombines TRBV7-2 with TRBJ2-7; 14 nucleotides line up with TRBD2. CDR1 is SGHTA and CDR2 is FQGNSA in the germline V gene. The CDR3 sequence is 17 residues long. Germline trimming cut 4 bases from V and 4 bases from J; bases unmatched to any gene: 9. CDR3 sequence reads: CASSYTSGTSGSYEQYF. CDR3 nucleotides: TGTGCCAGCAGCTACACTTCCGGGACTAGCGGGAGTTACGAGCAGTACTTC.

V gene TRBV19 combines with J gene TRBJ2-1; 8 nucleotides align to TRBD2. Germline CDR1 is LNHDA and CDR2 is SQIVND (reference sequence). CDR3 length: 15 residues. The V gene end was trimmed by 5 bases and the J gene end by 0 bases; junction bases not matched to a gene: 3. CDR3 in amino acids: CASSFSGDSYNEQFF. DNA for the CDR3: TGTGCCAGTAGTTTTAGCGGGGACTCCTACAATGAGCAGTTCTTC. Supplemented by reference TRBV19 and TRBJ2-1, the full variable domain reads DGGITQSPKYLFRKEGQNVTLSCEQNLNHDAMYWYRQDPGQGLRLIYYSQIVNDFQKGDIAEGYSVSREKKESFPLTVTSAQKNPTAFYLCASSFSGDSYNEQFFGPGTRLTVL.

The chain uses TRBV10-2 and TRBJ2-1; 14 bases fit TRBD2. Germline V lookup: CDR1 WSHSY, CDR2 SAAADI. V shed 8 bases, J shed 9 bases, and the junction held 12 bases outside the gene matches. The CDR3 runs 16 residues. The CDR3 sequence: CASQTQGTSGSGEQFF. DNA for the CDR3: TGCGCCAGCCAAACGCAAGGGACTAGCGGGAGTGGTGAGCAGTTCTTC.

The chain is built from TRBV27 and TRBJ2-5, with 7 nucleotides matching TRBD1. The CDR3 loop spans 15 amino acids. V trimming: 2 bases; J trimming: 5 bases; junction bases outside the gene matches: 8. CDR1 is MNHEY and CDR2 is SMNVEV in the germline V gene (reference sequence). CDR3 DNA: TGTGCCAGCAGTTTAGTAGGGACAGTTTGGGAGACCCAGTACTTC. Translated: CASSLVGTVWETQYF.

The gene calls are TRBV11-3 and TRBJ2-1; perhaps TRBD1 as D (6 bases). CDR3 size: 16 residues. Trimming took 4 bases from V and 0 from J, leaving 13 bases between them. CDR1 and CDR2 from the germline V gene are SGHNT and YENEEA. The CDR3 nucleotides are TGTGCCAGCAGCTCGGGACACTCGAGCTCCTACAATGAGCAGTTCTTC. It codes for CASSSGHSSSYNEQFF.

The chain carries TRBV25-1 and TRBJ1-5; D not certain. Trimming stripped 1 base from V and 6 bases from J, with 10 bases between. Germline V lookup: CDR1 MGHDK, CDR2 SYGVNS. The CDR3 spans 14 residues. The CDR3 bases are TGTGCCAGCAGTGAATTCGGGGTGGGTCAGCCCCAGCATTTT. Translated, it gives CASSEFGVGQPQHF.

The V call is TRBV7-2, the J call TRBJ2-2; D may be TRBD2 (6 bases). Germline assignment: CDR1 SGHTA and CDR2 FQGNSA. This CDR3 comprises 15 residues. Between the trimmed V and J ends, which lost 5 bases and 0 bases, there was a span of 10 bases. The CDR3 loop is CASSTGTSNTGELFF. For the CDR3, the DNA is TGTGCCAGCAGCACCGGGACTTCGAACACCGGGGAGCTGTTTTTT.

The table lists this clone with a count of one. This CDR3 is also generated by other DNA sequences in the sample. The chain has TRBV7-9 and TRBJ1-2; the match to TRBD1 covers 10 bases. Germline CDR1 and CDR2: SEHNR and FQNEAQ (reference sequence). Trimming cost V 4 bases and J 8 bases; bases outside gene matches: 4. The CDR3 runs to 13 residues. Here the CDR3 reads CASSSDRGRGYTF. The CDR3 nucleotides read TGTGCCAGCAGCTCAGACAGGGGGCGAGGCTACACCTTC.

This clone has only one observation. This chain links TRBV19 with TRBJ2-5; TRBD1 agrees at 9 bases. After removal of 7 bases from V and 6 bases from J, the junction contained 21 bases not matched to a gene. The length of the CDR3 is 18 residues. The V gene's germline CDR1 is LNHDA and CDR2 SQIVND (reference sequence). CDR3 residues: CASTHPGAGQGAEKTQYF. The CDR3 coding sequence is TGTGCCAGTACCCACCCTGGTGCGGGACAGGGAGCAGAGAAGACCCAGTACTTC.